The next 27 T cell receptor beta chains were all read from a single sample in a study of T-cell reconstitution after alpha-beta-depleted transplantation in children. Unique molecular identifiers featured in how the TCRbeta library was prepared. TCRdb processed the PCR reads anew with MiXCR; each CDR3 protein has one entry. Among approximately 630,000 distinct CDR3 sequences, around 13% were seen once, and the ten largest hold roughly 0.84%. Here the sequenced sample was PBMCs, taken before TCRalphabeta/CD19-depleted stem cell transplant. The receptors come from a girl between 2 and 10 years old with congenital amegakaryocytic thrombocytopenia, due to receive a stem cell transplant.

Turning to this clonotype: No conserved phenylalanine or tryptophan is present at the end of the CDR3, so a read error is the likely explanation. The limits of the CDR3 on the DNA are not certain, so only TCRdb's listed CDR3 is given. The chain employs TRBV20-1 and TRBJ2-1; the table's D gene call, TRBD2, was not cross checked with the DNA. Looked up from germline, CDR1 is DFQATT and CDR2 is SNEGSKA (reference sequence). The CDR3 has 14 amino acids, counting both end residues. The CDR3 spells CSAALAGVHREQLS.

This clonotype came up many times. This chain connects TRBV20-1 to TRBJ1-1; D gene uncertain. Germline-derived CDR1 and CDR2 are DFQATT and SNEGSKA (reference sequence). The V end was cut by 6 bases, the J end by 5 bases, with 16 bases between. The CDR3 is made up of 13 amino acids. The CDR3 DNA follows: TGCAGTGCCGGTCGTAGGGCGAGGACTGAAGCTTTCTTT. This translates into CSAGRRARTEAFF.

This clonotype was seen repeatedly, ten times or more. This chain links TRBV6-1 with TRBJ1-2, with 9 bases aligning to TRBD1. The CDR3 loop spans 15 amino acids. With V trimmed by 5 bases and J by 8 bases, 12 bases remained unmatched. Looked up from germline, CDR1 is MNHNS and CDR2 is SASEGT. The CDR3 DNA reads TGTGCCAGCAGTACCGGGGGACAGGGCCTTCGGGGCTACACCTTC. It yields the protein CASSTGGQGLRGYTF.

This clonotype was seen once. The CDR3 carries no conserved terminal phenylalanine or tryptophan, so it likely arises from a read error. The V and J genes are TRBV5-1 and TRBJ2-6, with D perhaps matching TRBD1 (5 bases). The germline V gene has CDR1 SGHRS and CDR2 YFSETQ. This CDR3 is 18 amino acids long. The CDR3 is CANSLTQGTGPGANVLTI. CDR3 sequence (DNA): TGCGCCAACAGCTTGACGCAGGGTACAGGCCCTGGGGCCAACGTCCTGACTATC.

Concerning this clonotype itself: This clone may be a read error of a much larger clone one base away. The chain couples TRBV12-3 or TRBV12-4 to TRBJ2-1; 11 positions agree with TRBD2. With 1 base clipped from V and 6 bases from J, the junction kept 5 bases outside the gene matches. This CDR3 region has 16 residues. CDR3 bases: TGTGCCAGCAGTTTAGAAGGGACTAGCGGTCTCAATGAGCAGTTCTTC. Translated: CASSLEGTSGLNEQFF.

Of note for this clonotype: Compared with germline, one end of the junction differs, possibly owing to a read error. The CDR3 sequence is CCARGGAANLKETQYF. In nucleotides, the CDR3 is TGCTGTGCTAGGGGGGGGGCAGCGAACCTTAAAGAGACCCAGTACTTC. The chain couples TRBV20-1 to TRBJ2-5, with D perhaps TRBD2 (7 bases). The CDR3 runs to 16 residues. The germline V gene encodes CDR1 DFQATT and CDR2 SNEGSKA (reference sequence).

This clonotype has only one observation. The V call is TRBV5-1, the J call TRBJ2-5; D possibly corresponds to TRBD2 (6 bases). This CDR3 spans 16 amino acids. With 6 bases removed from V and 5 bases from J, the gap between germline ends came to 23 bases. Looked up from germline, CDR1 is SGHRS and CDR2 is YFSETQ. The CDR3 sequence: CASNGRSGDSPETQYF. The CDR3 region has the DNA TGCGCCAGCAATGGACGATCCGGGGACTCCCCGGAGACCCAGTACTTC.

This clonotype was detected ten times or more. The chain employs TRBV7-9 and TRBJ2-1; D gene uncertain. V dropped 2 bases and J dropped 5 bases, with 7 bases sitting between them. The CDR3 has 13 residues. Per germline, CDR1 SEHNR and CDR2 FQNEAQ (reference sequence). The CDR3 loop reads CASSLFTDNEQFF. The CDR3 DNA is TGTGCCAGCAGCTTATTCACCGACAATGAGCAGTTCTTC. The full variable domain, in which reference TRBV7-9 and TRBJ2-1 provide the parts outside the CDR3, is DTGVSQNPRHKITKRGQNVTFRCDPISEHNRLYWYRQTLGQGPEFLTYFQNEAQLEKSRLLSDRFSAERPKGSFSTLEIQRTEQGDSAMYLCASSLFTDNEQFFGPGTRLTVL.

This clonotype was seen repeatedly, ten times or more. V and J are TRBV5-1 and TRBJ1-3; the D gene is possibly TRBD1 (6 bases). Germline V gene lookup returns CDR1 SGHRS and CDR2 YFSETQ. Trimming cost V 3 bases and J 8 bases, with 24 bases left between them. CDR3 size: 17 residues. CDR3 DNA sequence: TGCGCCAGCAGCTCGTATCCGACAGGAGGGGGACCGGACACCATATATTTT. Encoded protein: CASSSYPTGGGPDTIYF.

The CDR3 here is CASSLLTGSGNTIYF. In nucleotides, the CDR3 is TGTGCCAGCAGCTTGCTGACGGGTTCTGGAAACACCATATATTTT. The chain has TRBV5-6 and TRBJ1-3; D is uncertain. Trimming shortened V by 1 base and J by 1 base, and 9 bases separated the two germline ends. The CDR3 is 15 amino acids. CDR1 SGHDT and CDR2 YYEEEE come from the germline V gene.

V usage is TRBV20-1 and J usage is TRBJ1-3; TRBD1 is a possible D gene (5 bases). The germline CDR1 and CDR2 sequences are DFQATT and SNEGSKA (reference sequence). The V end lost 4 bases, the J end lost 2 bases, and 9 bases lay between the germline ends. This CDR3 contains 13 residues. The DNA for the CDR3 is TGCAGTGCTACCCGGGGGGCTGGAAACACCATATATTTT. Protein: CSATRGAGNTIYF.

The V gene is TRBV30, the J gene TRBJ1-1, with D uncertain. The CDR3 covers 13 residues. With 0 bases removed from V and 4 bases from J, the gap between germline ends came to 9 bases. Germline CDR1 is GTSNPN and CDR2 is SVGIG (reference sequence). CDR3 DNA sequence: TGTGCCTGGAGTGTACTTCGCGTCACTGAAGCTTTCTTT. It translates to CAWSVLRVTEAFF. Based on the CDR3 plus reference TRBV30 and TRBJ1-1, the full variable domain is SQTIHQWPATLVQPVGSPLSLECTVEGTSNPNLYWYRQAAGRGLQLLFYSVGIGQISSEVPQNLSASRPQDRQFILSSKKLLLSDSGFYLCAWSVLRVTEAFFGQGTRLTVV.

V is TRBV3-1 and J is TRBJ2-1; 8 bases map to TRBD2. Losses at the gene ends were 11 bases for V and 0 bases for J; bases not matched to a gene: 18. The CDR3 is made up of 18 amino acids. Germline values: CDR1 LGHDT, CDR2 YNNKEL (reference sequence). In DNA form, the CDR3 reads TGTGCCTCCACTGAGGTCATACGAAGCGGGAGCTCCTACAATGAGCAGTTCTTC. Residues: CASTEVIRSGSSYNEQFF.

At least ten counts were recorded for this clonotype. This chain uses TRBV18 with TRBJ1-2; tentatively, D is TRBD1 (6 bases). Germline CDR1 is KGHSH and CDR2 is LQKENI. The CDR3 is made up of 14 amino acids. With 2 bases removed from V and 6 bases from J, the gap between germline ends came to 13 bases. CDR3 in DNA: TGTGCCAGCTCACCAGGCAGGGGCGGCCATGGCTACACCTTC. Translated: CASSPGRGGHGYTF.

There are many counts of this clonotype. CDR3 sequence: CASSLGREFYEQYF. In DNA, the CDR3 is TGTGCCAGCAGCTTAGGCCGAGAATTCTACGAGCAGTACTTC. The chain links TRBV7-2 to TRBJ2-7; D gene ambiguous. CDR3 length: 14 amino acids. Trimming shortened V by 1 base and J by 3 bases, and 10 bases separated the two germline ends. Germline V lookup: CDR1 SGHTA, CDR2 FQGNSA.

This clonotype was detected a few times. The chain links TRBV12-3 or TRBV12-4 to TRBJ2-3; TRBD2 agrees at 12 bases. Trimming at V came to 3 bases and at J to 3 bases, leaving 7 bases not matched to a gene. The CDR3 length is 17 residues. CDR3 sequence (DNA): TGTGCCAGCAGTTTGTTGGCTAGCGGGAGGGTAACAGATACGCAGTATTTT. Amino acid sequence: CASSLLASGRVTDTQYF.

V usage is TRBV5-5 and J usage is TRBJ2-7; D could derive from TRBD1 or TRBD2 (6 bases each). The CDR3 has 12 residues. Looked up from germline, CDR1 is SGHKS and CDR2 is YYEKEE (reference sequence). V was pared by 7 bases and J by 6 bases, with 14 bases between. The CDR3: CASGKTGAEQYF. The CDR3 coding sequence is TGTGCCAGCGGAAAGACGGGGGCCGAGCAGTACTTC.

This clonotype was observed many times. V gene TRBV5-1 combines with J gene TRBJ2-7; D is uncertain. The CDR3 totals 15 residues. The V gene's germline CDR1 is SGHRS and CDR2 YFSETQ. Trimming stripped 0 bases from V and 1 base from J, with 11 bases between. The CDR3 is CASSLGVGRSYEQYF. CDR3 coding DNA: TGCGCCAGCAGCTTGGGTGTAGGGCGATCCTACGAGCAGTACTTC.

This clonotype was observed at least ten times. The rearrangement uses TRBV7-9 and TRBJ2-2; D call uncertain. This CDR3 comprises 17 residues. V lost 4 bases and J lost 2, with 17 bases in between. Germline CDR1 reads SEHNR; CDR2 reads FQNEAQ (reference sequence). Written as DNA, the CDR3 is TGTGCCAGCAGCTCTAAGTTTGGGATCCAAAACACCGGGGAGCTGTTTTTT. Protein sequence: CASSSKFGIQNTGELFF.

This sequence joins TRBV30 and TRBJ2-5, with TRBD2 as a possible D gene (5 bases). V gave up 0 bases and J gave up 7 bases, with 15 bases separating them. CDR1 is GTSNPN, CDR2 SVGIG, per germline (reference sequence). This CDR3 is built from 14 residues. In DNA, the CDR3 is TGTGCCTGGAGTGTTCGGGGTGGAGAGTCGACCCAGTACTTC. Its translation: CAWSVRGGESTQYF.

This clonotype was observed a few times. This chain connects TRBV28 to TRBJ2-1; D gene ambiguous. The length of the CDR3 is 12 residues. The ends were cut back, 5 bases at V and 9 bases at J, with 11 bases in the middle. Per germline, CDR1 MDHEN and CDR2 SYDVKM. The CDR3 reads CASSPRPGEQFF. For the CDR3, the DNA is TGTGCCAGCAGTCCCCGTCCGGGTGAGCAGTTCTTC.

The chain couples TRBV7-2 to TRBJ1-1; D ambiguous. CDR1 is SGHTA and CDR2 is FQGNSA in the germline V gene. The CDR3 covers 12 residues. Trimming removed 3 bases from V and 11 bases from J, with 13 bases in between. CDR3 nucleotides: TGTGCCAGCAGCTTCGGTGTCCGAACTGCTTTCTTT. The encoded protein is CASSFGVRTAFF.

This clonotype has just a few counts. V and J are TRBV27 and TRBJ2-7; D gene ambiguous. The V gene's germline CDR1 is MNHEY and CDR2 SMNVEV (reference sequence). This CDR3 is built from 14 residues. V was clipped by 6 bases and J by 1 base, with 13 bases between them. In DNA, the CDR3 is TGTGCCAGCAGGAAAAGGACGGAGTCCTACGAGCAGTACTTC. As protein: CASRKRTESYEQYF.

Ten or more counts support this clonotype. V usage is TRBV6-4 and J usage is TRBJ2-7; 7 nucleotides agree with TRBD1. With 3 bases clipped from V and 2 bases from J, the junction kept 13 bases outside the gene matches. CDR1 is MRHNA, CDR2 SNTAGT, per germline. The CDR3 length is 17 residues. Here the CDR3 reads CASSDIDGRGCPYEQYF. As DNA, the CDR3 is TGTGCCAGCAGTGATATCGATGGCAGGGGGTGCCCCTACGAGCAGTACTTC.

J is TRBJ2-3 and V is TRBV20-1; a weak D match, TRBD2 (6 bases). The germline V gene has CDR1 DFQATT and CDR2 SNEGSKA (reference sequence). The CDR3 is 12 amino acids. The V end lost 4 bases, the J end lost 6 bases, and 11 bases lay between the germline ends. CDR3 nucleotides: TGCAGTGCTATGCGGGATTACGATACGCAGTATTTT. Amino acid sequence: CSAMRDYDTQYF.

This chain joins TRBV19 and TRBJ2-7, with TRBD2 matching over 7 bases. V lost 6 bases, J lost 3 bases, and 5 bases stayed unmatched. The V gene's germline CDR1 is LNHDA and CDR2 SQIVND (reference sequence). This CDR3 has 13 residues. CDR3 in amino acids: CASRPRGDYEQYF. CDR3 nucleotide sequence: TGTGCCAGTAGACCACGGGGGGACTACGAGCAGTACTTC. Combining the CDR3 with reference TRBV19 and TRBJ2-7 gives the whole variable domain DGGITQSPKYLFRKEGQNVTLSCEQNLNHDAMYWYRQDPGQGLRLIYYSQIVNDFQKGDIAEGYSVSREKKESFPLTVTSAQKNPTAFYLCASRPRGDYEQYFGPGTRLTVT.

This clonotype appeared many times. The genes are TRBV5-5 and TRBJ2-4, with D tentatively TRBD1 (5 bases). Germline CDR1 reads SGHKS; CDR2 reads YYEKEE (reference sequence). The CDR3 spans 14 residues. V dropped 6 bases and J dropped 3 bases, with 13 bases sitting between them. CDR3 in amino acids: CASTRVEGKNIQYF. The DNA for the CDR3 is TGTGCCAGCACCAGGGTTGAAGGCAAAAACATTCAGTACTTC.